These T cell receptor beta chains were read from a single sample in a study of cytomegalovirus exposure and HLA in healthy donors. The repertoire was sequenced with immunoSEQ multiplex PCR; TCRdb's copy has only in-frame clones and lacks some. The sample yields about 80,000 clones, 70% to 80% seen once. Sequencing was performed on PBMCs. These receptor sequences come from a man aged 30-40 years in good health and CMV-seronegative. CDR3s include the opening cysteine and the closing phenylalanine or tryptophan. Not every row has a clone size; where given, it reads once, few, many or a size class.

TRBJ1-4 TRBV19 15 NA CASSPDGRGVEKLFF
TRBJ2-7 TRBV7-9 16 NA CSSSLASGTDSYEQYF
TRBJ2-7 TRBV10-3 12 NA CAISPSAYEQYF
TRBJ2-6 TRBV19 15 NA CASKPDRAGANVLTF
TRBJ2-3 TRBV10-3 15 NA CAITAGTSPADTQYF
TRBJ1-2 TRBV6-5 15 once CASRRRQVGRDGYTF
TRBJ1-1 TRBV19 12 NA CASSMRLTEAFF
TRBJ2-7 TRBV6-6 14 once CASTLTGGSYEQYF
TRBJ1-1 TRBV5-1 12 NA CASSFWPREAFF
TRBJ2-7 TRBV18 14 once CASSTPPVRDEQYF
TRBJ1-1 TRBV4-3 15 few CASSQELQVNTEAFF
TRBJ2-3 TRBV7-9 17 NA CASSLPEGLASTDTQYF
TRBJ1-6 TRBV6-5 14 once CASSYGKTVHHLHF
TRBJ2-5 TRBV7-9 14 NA CASSPMEDQETQYF
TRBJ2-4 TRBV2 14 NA CASIRTREGNIQYF
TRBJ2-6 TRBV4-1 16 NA CASSQDRSSGANVLTF